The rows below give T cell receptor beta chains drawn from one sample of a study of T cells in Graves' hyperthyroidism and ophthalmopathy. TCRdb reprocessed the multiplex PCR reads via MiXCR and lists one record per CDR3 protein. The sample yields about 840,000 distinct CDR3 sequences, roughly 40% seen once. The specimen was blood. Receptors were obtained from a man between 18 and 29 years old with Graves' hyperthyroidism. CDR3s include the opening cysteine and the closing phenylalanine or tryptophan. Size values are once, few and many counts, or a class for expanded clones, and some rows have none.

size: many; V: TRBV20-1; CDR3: CSARQWGKTEAFF
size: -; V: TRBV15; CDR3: CATSRDPTGPNYGYTF
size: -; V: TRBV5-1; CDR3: CASSSGTRQETQYF
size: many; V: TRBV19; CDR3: CASSIGEGKVQYF
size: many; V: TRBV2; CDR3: CASSGGHEAFF
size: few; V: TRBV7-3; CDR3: CASSLWKGGEQYF
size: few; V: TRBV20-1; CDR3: CSARDRGRRSGELFF
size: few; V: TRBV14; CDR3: CASSTGKGPGANVLTF
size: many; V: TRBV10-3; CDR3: CAISESRGPYEQYF
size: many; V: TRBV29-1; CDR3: CSVARASSNEKLFF
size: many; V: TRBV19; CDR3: CASRGTGHNSPLHF
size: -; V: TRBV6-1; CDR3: CASTERETQYF
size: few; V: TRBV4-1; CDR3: CASSPSRSKETQYF
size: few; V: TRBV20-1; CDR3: CSAGDRGSSEAFF
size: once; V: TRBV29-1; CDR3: CSSGLAKGEQYF
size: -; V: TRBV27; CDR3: CASSLSTSSRRLFF
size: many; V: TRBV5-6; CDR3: CASSRGTGEAFF